This entry concerns a single T cell receptor (beta chain). V gave up 3 bases and J gave up 1 base, with 9 bases separating them. Germline values: CDR1 KGHSH, CDR2 LQKENI. The CDR3 spans 14 residues. Study processing details: How many nucleated cells were present was estimated from reference gene primer amplification. Using immunoSEQ multiplex PCR, the repertoire was profiled, and TCRdb retains in-frame clones only, with some absent. That table is the source of V, J and clone size, and D and trimming were worked out from the DNA. Of tens of thousands of clones in the sample, about nine tenths were seen once. The data originate from a study of blood T cell repertoires in COVID-19. Looking at the study overall: The United States, Italy and Spain were the sources of the acute and convalescent COVID-19 samples. PBMCs, B-cell-depleted T cells, or T cells provided the cDNA or gDNA that made up the material.

The chain combines TRBV18 with TRBJ1-1; D is uncertain. The source of this sequence is a man in his 60s with acute or convalescent COVID-19. Sequenced input: peripheral blood. DNA of the CDR3: TGTGCCAGCTCACCTCTTTTAGAGAACACTGAAGCTTTCTTT. This sequence encodes CASSPLLENTEAFF.